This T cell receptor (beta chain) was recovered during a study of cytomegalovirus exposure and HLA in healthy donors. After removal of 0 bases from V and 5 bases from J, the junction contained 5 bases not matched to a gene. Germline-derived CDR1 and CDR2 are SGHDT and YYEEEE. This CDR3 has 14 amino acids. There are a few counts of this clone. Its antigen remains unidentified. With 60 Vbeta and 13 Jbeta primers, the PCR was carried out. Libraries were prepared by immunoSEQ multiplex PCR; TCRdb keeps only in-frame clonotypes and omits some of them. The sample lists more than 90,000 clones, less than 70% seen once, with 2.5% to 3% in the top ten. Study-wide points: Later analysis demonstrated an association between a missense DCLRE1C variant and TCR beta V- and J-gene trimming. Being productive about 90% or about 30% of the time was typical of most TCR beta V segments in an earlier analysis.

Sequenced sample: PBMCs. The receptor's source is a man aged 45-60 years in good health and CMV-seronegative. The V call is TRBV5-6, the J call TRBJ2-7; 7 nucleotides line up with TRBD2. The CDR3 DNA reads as TGTGCCAGCAGCTTGGCCGGGGGGATCAACGAGCAGTACTTC. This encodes CASSLAGGINEQYF.